The rows below give T cell receptor beta chains drawn from one sample of a study of T cell repertoires in aging, cancer and after chemotherapy. TCRdb used MiXCR to reprocess the multiplex PCR reads, holding one entry per CDR3 protein. The repertoire includes thousands of distinct CDR3 sequences, about a quarter of them detected once, and 4.5% to 6.5% sits in the top ten. The sample taken for sequencing was blood. All receptors derive from a human donor in good health. Each CDR3 is given with its conserved first and last residue. D genes are given only for firm matches. Not all rows give a size; the values are once, few, many and, for expanded clones, a class.

TRBV4-3	TRBJ1-4	.	.	TGCGCCAGCAGCCAAGCCAGTAGGGCTGTTCCAGAACTGTTTTTT	CASSQASRAVPELFF
TRBV7-3	TRBJ1-5	.	.	TGTCCCAGCAGCTTTTTACAGGGCAGGAATCAGCCCCAGCATTTT	CPSSFLQGRNQPQHF
TRBV6-6	TRBJ2-7	.	TRBD1	TGTGCCTCTGGGGCGACAGGGGCCTACGAGCAGTACTTC	CASGATGAYEQYF
TRBV18	TRBJ1-2	medium-sized	TRBD1	TGTGCCAGCTCACCGGGACAGAACTATGGCTACACCTTC	CASSPGQNYGYTF
TRBV20-1	TRBJ2-5	medium-sized	TRBD2	TGCAGTGCTAGAGATCCCTTGACTAGCTGGCAAGAGACCCAGTACTTC	CSARDPLTSWQETQYF
TRBV28	TRBJ2-5	medium-sized	.	TGTGCCAGCAGTCCGTGGATAGGGGGTGGGGGGGAGACCCAGTACTTC	CASSPWIGGGGETQYF
TRBV7-2	TRBJ1-2	medium-sized	.	TGTGCCAGCAGCCCGACCCCGGGGGGGGATGGCTACACCTTC	CASSPTPGGDGYTF
TRBV30	TRBJ1-6	large	.	TGTGCCTGGGACTTCTATAATTCACCCCTCCACTTT	CAWDFYNSPLHF
TRBV11-2	TRBJ2-5	few	.	TGTGCCAGCAGCTTCTGGGGGCGGGAGACCCAGTACTTC	CASSFWGRETQYF
TRBV11-2	TRBJ2-5	.	TRBD2	TGTGCCAGCAGCCTGCAGCGGGGGGGAGGTGAGACCCAGTACTTC	CASSLQRGGGETQYF
TRBV19	TRBJ1-6	large	TRBD1	TGTGCCAGTAGGGAAATGGGGACAGGAAATTCACCCCTCCACTTT	CASREMGTGNSPLHF
TRBV6-2/TRBV6-3	TRBJ1-6	medium-sized	TRBD1	TGTGCCAGCAGCCTCACAGGGGTTCGATCACCCCTCCACTTT	CASSLTGVRSPLHF
TRBV6-5	TRBJ1-1	.	.	TGTGCCAGCATTCAGGGTTTTGCAGCTTTCTTT	CASIQGFAAFF
TRBV6-6	TRBJ2-3	medium-sized	.	TGTGCCAGCAGGAGGACGGGGACTAGCACAGATACGCAGTATTTT	CASRRTGTSTDTQYF
TRBV11-1	TRBJ2-7	medium-sized	.	TGTGCCAGCAGCTTAGGGGACGGTCCCTACGAGCAGTACTTC	CASSLGDGPYEQYF
TRBV6-5	TRBJ2-7	medium-sized	TRBD1	TGTGCCAGCAGTTACTCCGGGACAGGCACCTACGAGCAGTACTTC	CASSYSGTGTYEQYF
TRBV12-3/TRBV12-4	TRBJ2-3	medium-sized	TRBD2	TGTGCCAGCAGTCAACTAGCGGGGGGCACAGATACGCAGTATTTT	CASSQLAGGTDTQYF
TRBV7-2	TRBJ1-2	.	TRBD1	TGTGCCAGCAGCTCGAGGACAGGTCCCCGTGGCTACACCTTC	CASSSRTGPRGYTF
TRBV18	TRBJ1-4	medium-sized	.	TGTGCCAGCTCTCCCACGGACAGTGATAATGAAAAACTGTTTTTT	CASSPTDSDNEKLFF
TRBV4-3	TRBJ2-2	medium-sized	.	TGCGCCAGCAGCCCAGGAGAGACCCCGTCGGCCGGGGAGCTGTTTTTT	CASSPGETPSAGELFF
TRBV12-3/TRBV12-4	TRBJ2-3	.	TRBD2	TGTGCCAGCTTAGCGGGGGGTTTAAATACGCAGTATTTT	CASLAGGLNTQYF
TRBV5-1	TRBJ2-7	.	.	TGCGCCAGCAGCTTGGGGGGCAGAGTCTACGAGCAGTACTTC	CASSLGGRVYEQYF
TRBV6-2/TRBV6-3	TRBJ2-1	medium-sized	TRBD1	TGTGCCAGCAGGTACCCCGGGACAGACCAGTTCTTC	CASRYPGTDQFF
TRBV6-5	TRBJ2-7	large	.	TGTGCCAGCAGGAGCCTATACGAGCAGTACTTC	CASRSLYEQYF